The present TCR beta chain was sequenced within a study of blood T cell repertoires in COVID-19. Whole-study context: T cells, B-cell-depleted T cells, or PBMCs provided the cDNA or gDNA that served as material.

Original processing notes: Amplification from reference gene primers served as the basis for estimated nucleated cell counts. The data were produced by immunoSEQ multiplex PCR, yet TCRdb's version contains in-frame clones alone and is incomplete. Clone size and the V and J calls come from that table; the DNA yielded D and trimming. Of 150,000 or so clones listed, 75% to 80% are singletons. Germline CDR1 reads LGHNA; CDR2 reads YSLEER. V was clipped by 6 bases and J by 4 bases, with 16 bases between them. The CDR3 sequence is 15 residues long. This clone was observed a single time. The sequencing input was peripheral blood. This chain joins TRBV4-3 and TRBJ2-1; D may be TRBD1 (6 bases). This receptor was obtained from a woman aged 45-60 years with active or convalescent COVID-19. CDR3 protein: CASSPQDRRYNEQFF. The CDR3 DNA reads TGCGCCAGCAGTCCACAAGACAGGAGATACAATGAGCAGTTCTTC.